What follows are 22 T cell receptor beta chains derived from one specimen sequenced in a study of shared clonotypes between healthy human individuals. TCRdb's table, derived via immunoSEQ multiplex PCR, lists solely in-frame clones and lacks some. The sample contains around 530,000 clones, around 80% of which appear only once. Sequencing input: PBMCs. The receptors were gathered from a woman aged 35 to 49 in good health. Some clones in this sample may be carry-over from other donors' samples.

To note about this clone: A far larger clone is a single base away, which makes a read error likely. The rearrangement uses TRBV7-9 and TRBJ1-1, with TRBD1 identical over 7 bases. After removal of 5 bases from V and 6 bases from J, the junction contained 15 bases not matched to a gene. Germline lookup yields CDR1 SEHNR and CDR2 FQNEAQ (reference sequence). This CDR3 is built from 16 residues. The CDR3 reads CASSPRGGSQYAEAFF. The CDR3, as DNA: TGTGCCAGCAGCCCCAGGGGGGGCAGCCAGTACGCTGAAGCTTTCTTT.

With respect to this clone: Just one base apart from a much larger clone, this may be a read error. Other nucleotide sequences from this sample produce the same CDR3. This chain connects TRBV2 to TRBJ2-7; TRBD2 aligns across 7 bases. Germline V lookup: CDR1 SNHLY, CDR2 FYNNEI. This CDR3 is built from 15 residues. CDR3 amino acids: CASSERWLAVYEQYF. The CDR3 DNA follows: TGTGCTAGCAGTGAAAGGTGGCTAGCGGTGTACGAGCAGTACTTC.

The chain is built from TRBV2 and TRBJ1-4; D perhaps matches TRBD1 (5 bases). Germline CDR1 reads SNHLY; CDR2 reads FYNNEI. The germline V and J ends were trimmed by 6 bases and 3 bases, with 14 bases remaining between them. The CDR3 is 15 amino acids. Here the CDR3 reads CASRQQRGANEKLFF. The CDR3 coding sequence is TGTGCCAGCAGACAACAGCGGGGCGCTAATGAAAAACTGTTTTTT. Full variable domain (remainder filled in from reference TRBV2 and TRBJ1-4): EPEVTQTPSHQVTQMGQEVILRCVPISNHLYFYWYRQILGQKVEFLVSFYNNEISEKSEIFDDQFSVERPDGSNFTLKIRSTKLEDSAMYFCASRQQRGANEKLFFGSGTQLSVL.

The genes are TRBV7-2 and TRBJ2-6; D perhaps matches TRBD2 (5 bases). V lost 5 bases and J 1 base, leaving 9 bases between the germline ends. The CDR3 totals 15 residues. Germline V lookup: CDR1 SGHTA, CDR2 FQGNSA. The CDR3 reads CASSRGLSGANVLTF. For the CDR3, the DNA is TGTGCCAGCAGCCGAGGGCTATCTGGGGCCAACGTCCTGACTTTC. The whole variable domain, remainder taken from reference TRBV7-2 and TRBJ2-6, is GAGVSQSPSNKVTEKGKDVELRCDPISGHTALYWYRQSLGQGLEFLIYFQGNSAPDKSGLPSDRFSAERTGGSVSTLTIQRTQQEDSAVYLCASSRGLSGANVLTFGAGSRLTVL.

The chain uses TRBV7-3 and TRBJ1-1, with a possible D match to TRBD1 (5 bases). Germline CDR1 and CDR2: SGHTA and FQGTGA. This CDR3 region has 15 residues. Deletions cut 2 bases from V and 7 bases from J, with 17 bases between. The CDR3 bases are TGTGCCAGCAGCTTATCACTCCCAACTCAGGGTGAAGCTTTCTTT. It yields the protein CASSLSLPTQGEAFF.

CDR3 DNA sequence: TGTGCCAGCTCCATCAGGGGAACGGGACTAGCGAACACAGATACGCAGTATTTT. Amino acid sequence: CASSIRGTGLANTDTQYF. This chain uses TRBV7-3 with TRBJ2-3, with 10 nucleotides matching TRBD2. The germline V gene encodes CDR1 SGHTA and CDR2 FQGTGA. CDR3 length: 18 residues. The ends lost 8 bases at V and 2 bases at J; junction bases unmatched: 16.

Regarding this clone: A much larger clone lies one base from this, so it may be a read error. The same CDR3 is also encoded by other DNA sequences in this sample. V and J are TRBV5-4 and TRBJ1-4, with unresolved D. Germline V gives CDR1 SGHNT, CDR2 YYREEE (reference sequence). The CDR3 extends over 15 amino acids. The germline V and J ends were trimmed by 5 bases and 5 bases, with 16 bases remaining between them. CDR3 in amino acids: CASSSSRHANEKLFF. The CDR3 DNA reads as TGTGCCAGCAGTTCGTCGCGTCACGCAAATGAAAAACTGTTTTTT.

This clone was recorded once. V is TRBV4-1 and J is TRBJ2-1; 7 positions match TRBD2. Per the germline V gene, CDR1 is MGHRA and CDR2 is YSYEKL. Trimming removed 1 base from V and 8 bases from J; junction bases left unmatched: 5. This CDR3 is built from 14 residues. The CDR3, as DNA: TGCGCCAGCAGCCAAGTCGGGAGGCAGGATGAGCAGTTCTTC. Translation gives CASSQVGRQDEQFF.

The genes are TRBV18 and TRBJ2-7; TRBD1 aligns across 10 bases. Germline lookup yields CDR1 KGHSH and CDR2 LQKENI. The V and J ends lost 4 bases and 3 bases, in that order; junction bases with no gene match: 6. The CDR3 is 15 residues long. CDR3 loop: CASSQPGQGRYEQYF. The CDR3, as DNA: TGTGCCAGCTCACAACCGGGACAGGGGCGCTACGAGCAGTACTTC.

The chain links TRBV6-6 to TRBJ2-2; D unclear. The CDR3 totals 14 residues. Germline V gives CDR1 MNHNY, CDR2 SVGAGI (reference sequence). V was cut by 7 bases and J by 3 bases, with 12 bases left in between. Here the CDR3 reads CASNLDGYTGELFF. CDR3 coding DNA: TGTGCCAGCAACCTGGACGGCTACACCGGGGAGCTGTTTTTT.

The chain recombines TRBV10-2 with TRBJ2-1; D remains ambiguous. Germline assignment: CDR1 WSHSY and CDR2 SAAADI. CDR3 length equals 13 residues. The V end lost 5 bases, the J end lost 7 bases, and 12 bases lay between the germline ends. CDR3 residues: CASSLLPVNEQFF. CDR3 DNA sequence: TGCGCCAGCAGTCTTCTCCCAGTTAATGAGCAGTTCTTC.

This rearrangement joins TRBV5-6 to TRBJ2-1; TRBD2 is a possible D gene (6 bases). Germline loops: CDR1 SGHDT, CDR2 YYEEEE. The CDR3 covers 13 residues. V lost 7 bases, J lost 7 bases, and 15 bases lay in between. CDR3 bases: TGTGCCAGCGGAATGCGGGGTATGAATGAGCAGTTCTTC. Residues: CASGMRGMNEQFF.

V is TRBV15 and J is TRBJ2-3; D might be TRBD2 (6 bases). Trimming removed 3 bases from V and 6 bases from J, with 10 bases in between. The germline CDR1 and CDR2 sequences are LNHNV and YYDKDF (reference sequence). This CDR3 is 13 amino acids long. CDR3 amino acids: CATSRTSSDTQYF. For the CDR3, the DNA is TGTGCCACCAGCAGGACTAGTAGCGATACGCAGTATTTT.

V is TRBV25-1 and J is TRBJ2-1; TRBD2 might be the D (6 bases). The V gene's germline CDR1 is MGHDK and CDR2 SYGVNS. Between the trimmed V and J ends, which lost 5 bases and 6 bases, there was a span of 11 bases. The CDR3 loop spans 13 amino acids. This CDR3 reads CASSIQAGNEQFF. In DNA, the CDR3 is TGTGCCAGCAGTATACAAGCGGGCAATGAGCAGTTCTTC.

A note on this clone: The CDR3 carries no conserved terminal phenylalanine or tryptophan, so it likely arises from a read error. The V call is TRBV2, the J call TRBJ2-3; D is undetermined. In germline, CDR1 is SNHLY, CDR2 FYNNEI. The CDR3 totals 14 residues. Trimming cost V 3 bases and J 1 base, with 8 bases left between them. CDR3 sequence: CASSDMRGTDTQYL. As DNA, the CDR3 is TGTGCCAGCAGTGATATGCGAGGCACAGATACGCAGTATCTT.

V is TRBV29-1 and J is TRBJ1-1; D gene ambiguous. Germline V gene sequence: CDR1 SQVTM, CDR2 ANQGSEA. The V gene lost 1 base and the J gene lost 1 base, with 7 bases spanning the gap. The CDR3 runs 13 residues. CDR3 region: CSVEGAENTEAFF. As DNA, the CDR3 is TGCAGCGTTGAAGGTGCAGAGAACACTGAAGCTTTCTTT.

As for this clone: One end of the junction does not line up with germline, which may come from a read error. V usage is TRBV30 and J usage is TRBJ1-3; the D is unclear. The CDR3 runs 14 residues. The V gene's germline CDR1 is GTSNPN and CDR2 SVGIG (reference sequence). The CDR3, as DNA: TGTGCTTGGAGCGGGAGAGGGTATGGAAACACCATATATTTT. The encoded protein is CAWSGRGYGNTIYF.

The chain uses TRBV27 and TRBJ2-3, with D unresolved. Trimming pared 0 bases from V and 3 bases from J, leaving 13 bases between. This CDR3 has 16 residues. Germline V gene data show CDR1 as MNHEY and CDR2 as SMNVEV (reference sequence). CDR3 region: CASSLSFLIRTDTQYF. The CDR3 DNA sequence: TGTGCCAGCAGTTTATCGTTTCTAATTCGAACAGATACGCAGTATTTT.

This clone was observed a few times. This chain connects TRBV5-1 to TRBJ2-5, with D perhaps matching TRBD1 (6 bases). The CDR3 extends over 13 amino acids. Germline-derived CDR1 and CDR2 are SGHRS and YFSETQ. Trimming stripped 2 bases from V and 5 bases from J, with 10 bases between. CDR3: CASSFGGGETQYF. The CDR3 DNA reads TGCGCCAGCAGCTTTGGGGGCGGGGAGACCCAGTACTTC.

This clone occurred many times. The J gene is TRBJ2-7, the V gene TRBV10-3; the D is unclear. The ends were cut back, 3 bases at V and 5 bases at J, with 8 bases in the middle. This CDR3 spans 12 amino acids. In germline, CDR1 is ENHRY, CDR2 SYGVKD. This chain's CDR3 is CAISEPGHEQYF. For the CDR3, the DNA is TGTGCCATCAGTGAACCCGGGCACGAGCAGTACTTC.

The chain employs TRBV28 and TRBJ1-5; D not resolved. The CDR3 totals 14 residues. Trimming left V 5 bases short and J 5 bases short, with 13 bases between. The germline V gene encodes CDR1 MDHEN and CDR2 SYDVKM. CDR3 loop: CASSPPGGYQPQHF. CDR3 nucleotide sequence: TGTGCCAGCAGTCCACCGGGAGGATATCAGCCCCAGCATTTT.

The V call is TRBV7-8, the J call TRBJ1-1; unclear D gene. There are 14 residues in the CDR3. Trimming took 2 bases from V and 2 from J, leaving 9 bases between them. Germline-derived CDR1 and CDR2 are SGHVS and FQNEAQ. CDR3 in DNA: TGTGCCAGCAGCTTACGACATCCTAACACTGAAGCTTTCTTT. Translation gives CASSLRHPNTEAFF.